The 17 T cell receptor beta chains in this list originate from one sample, sequenced in a study of T cell clonotyping in hematopoietic cell transplantation. The protocol was immunoSEQ multiplex PCR, while the TCRdb copy is restricted to in-frame clones and leaves out a portion. The sample lists approximately 1,300 clones; 70% to 90% were seen once. This specimen consisted of peripheral blood mononuclear cells, obtained 180 days after allogeneic stem cell transplant. Receptors were obtained from a female patient aged 50-59 years who had an allogeneic stem cell transplant from an unrelated donor, so T cells may come from the graft donor. Some clones in this sample may be carry-over from other donors' samples.

This chain joins TRBV5-1 and TRBJ1-2; the D gene is possibly TRBD1 (5 bases). Germline V gene data show CDR1 as SGHRS and CDR2 as YFSETQ. Trimming cost V 2 bases and J 0 bases, with 11 bases left between them. This CDR3 spans 15 amino acids. The CDR3 is CASSFGGTSNYGYTF. In DNA, the CDR3 is TGCGCCAGCAGCTTCGGGGGTACATCTAACTATGGCTACACCTTC. The full variable domain, in which reference TRBV5-1 and TRBJ1-2 provide the parts outside the CDR3, is KAGVTQTPRYLIKTRGQQVTLSCSPISGHRSVSWYQQTPGQGLQFLFEYFSETQRNKGNFPGRFSGRQFSNSRSEMNVSTLELGDSALYLCASSFGGTSNYGYTFGSGTRLTVV.

The CDR3 DNA reads as TGTGCCAGCAGTGACTCAGACACCGGGGAGCTGTTTTTT. This codes for CASSDSDTGELFF. The chain combines TRBV6-4 with TRBJ2-2; D is uncertain. The germline CDR1 and CDR2 sequences are MRHNA and SNTAGT. The CDR3 has 13 residues. V was clipped by 0 bases and J by 3 bases, with 2 bases between them.

The rearrangement links TRBV30 to TRBJ1-1; 9 nucleotides match TRBD1. V trimming: 4 bases; J trimming: 1 base; junction bases outside the gene matches: 1. This CDR3 contains 13 residues. From germline, CDR1 is GTSNPN and CDR2 SVGIG (reference sequence). The CDR3 protein is CAWKDRGNTEAFF. The CDR3 DNA reads as TGTGCCTGGAAGGACAGGGGGAACACTGAAGCTTTCTTT.

The V and J genes are TRBV19 and TRBJ1-5, with 8 bases aligning to TRBD1. The CDR3 spans 15 residues. V dropped 0 bases and J dropped 4; count of bases not matched to a gene: 2. CDR1 LNHDA and CDR2 SQIVND come from the germline V gene (reference sequence). CDR3 in DNA: TGTGCCAGTAGTATAGAAGACAGGGGTAATCAGCCCCAGCATTTT. It yields the protein CASSIEDRGNQPQHF.

This sequence joins TRBV6-5 and TRBJ1-6, with unresolved D. The V and J ends lost 2 bases and 6 bases respectively, with 14 bases between them. The CDR3 contains 16 residues. Germline V lookup: CDR1 MNHEY, CDR2 SVGAGI. The CDR3 loop is CASSYAWFRGNSPLHF. CDR3 DNA: TGTGCCAGCAGTTACGCATGGTTCCGGGGTAATTCACCCCTCCACTTT.

J is TRBJ2-7 and V is TRBV29-1, with a tentative D call TRBD1 (5 bases). The germline gives CDR1 SQVTM, CDR2 ANQGSEA. The CDR3 spans 11 residues. Trimming removed 1 base at V and 6 bases at J, with 7 bases between. CDR3 amino acids: CSVEVGPEQYF. DNA for the CDR3: TGCAGCGTTGAAGTGGGGCCCGAGCAGTACTTC.

The J gene is TRBJ2-7, the V gene TRBV7-2; 12 bases are a match to TRBD2. Germline CDR1 is SGHTA and CDR2 is FQGNSA. Germline trimming cut 4 bases from V and 3 bases from J; bases unmatched to any gene: 10. The CDR3 runs 17 residues. CDR3 residues: CASSSAYRLAGDYEQYF. CDR3 bases: TGTGCCAGCAGCTCCGCGTACCGACTAGCGGGGGACTACGAGCAGTACTTC.

The V and J genes are TRBV30 and TRBJ1-5; D call uncertain. The CDR3 has 13 amino acids. V was clipped by 0 bases and J by 6 bases, with 9 bases between them. Germline CDR1 reads GTSNPN; CDR2 reads SVGIG (reference sequence). The CDR3 DNA is TGTGCCTGGAGTGTTGAGATGGGTCAGCCCCAGCATTTT. Translating gives CAWSVEMGQPQHF.

The chain is built from TRBV25-1 and TRBJ2-7; D remains unclear. V was clipped by 1 base and J by 3 bases, with 7 bases between them. From germline, CDR1 is MGHDK and CDR2 SYGVNS. The CDR3 has 13 amino acids. The CDR3: CASSEFGGYEQYF. The CDR3 DNA follows: TGTGCCAGCAGTGAATTTGGTGGCTACGAGCAGTACTTC.

The V and J genes are TRBV29-1 and TRBJ2-5, with a possible D match to TRBD1 (5 bases). Looked up from germline, CDR1 is SQVTM and CDR2 is ANQGSEA. There are 12 residues in the CDR3. The V end lost 3 bases, the J end lost 4 bases, and 9 bases lay between the germline ends. In nucleotides, the CDR3 is TGCAGCGTTGACAGGGAAACAGAGACCCAGTACTTC. This encodes CSVDRETETQYF.

This clone was detected only once. This sequence joins TRBV6-4 and TRBJ2-3; TRBD2 matches 8 bases. With V trimmed by 2 bases and J by 3 bases, 4 bases remained unmatched. The V gene's germline CDR1 is MRHNA and CDR2 SNTAGT. The CDR3 covers 15 residues. The CDR3 region is CASSDAGGATDTQYF. The CDR3 DNA reads as TGTGCCAGCAGTGACGCGGGGGGCGCAACAGATACGCAGTATTTT.

The chain recombines TRBV5-1 with TRBJ2-3, with 7 bases lining up with TRBD2. The germline V gene has CDR1 SGHRS and CDR2 YFSETQ. V gave up 0 bases and J gave up 0 bases; unmatched junction bases: 13. The length of the CDR3 is 19 residues. In DNA, the CDR3 is TGCGCCAGCAGCTTGGTCCTAGCGGCCTCCACTTCTAGCACAGATACGCAGTATTTT. Its translation is CASSLVLAASTSSTDTQYF.

This clone was seen once. The CDR3 protein is CSVEDSVNTEAFF. The CDR3 DNA sequence: TGCAGCGTTGAAGATTCGGTGAACACTGAAGCTTTCTTT. This chain joins TRBV29-1 and TRBJ1-1; no definite D call. The CDR3 runs 13 residues. Germline CDR1 and CDR2: SQVTM and ANQGSEA. V was cut by 0 bases and J by 0 bases, with 5 bases left in between.

The chain carries TRBV7-6 and TRBJ1-3; the D is unclear. Germline assignment: CDR1 SGHVS and CDR2 FNYEAQ. Trimming shortened V by 0 bases and J by 6 bases, and 9 bases separated the two germline ends. The CDR3 runs to 14 residues. CDR3: CASSLANGENTIYF. The CDR3 coding sequence is TGTGCCAGCAGCTTAGCGAACGGGGAAAACACCATATATTTT.

In this sample, this clone turned up a few times. The chain recombines TRBV19 with TRBJ2-7; D assignment may be TRBD1 or TRBD2 (5 bases each). V lost 6 bases, J lost 0 bases, and 6 bases lay in between. CDR3 length: 12 amino acids. CDR1 is LNHDA, CDR2 SQIVND, per germline (reference sequence). The CDR3 sequence: CASRGDSYEQYF. CDR3 coding DNA: TGTGCCAGTAGGGGGGACTCCTACGAGCAGTACTTC.

J is TRBJ2-1 and V is TRBV25-1, with a possible D match to TRBD2 (6 bases). The germline V gene encodes CDR1 MGHDK and CDR2 SYGVNS. Trimming stripped 6 bases from V and 9 bases from J, with 9 bases between. This CDR3 region has 11 residues. The CDR3 loop reads CASSRGTEQFF. The CDR3 DNA sequence: TGTGCCAGCAGCCGCGGGACTGAGCAGTTCTTC.

The rearrangement uses TRBV5-1 and TRBJ2-7; 9 bases fit TRBD1. Trimming took 0 bases from V and 3 from J; bases not matched to a gene: 7. Per germline, CDR1 SGHRS and CDR2 YFSETQ. The CDR3 consists of 16 residues. The CDR3 nucleotides read TGCGCCAGCAGCTTGGATCCCCCGGGACAGGGCTACGAGCAGTACTTC. Its translation: CASSLDPPGQGYEQYF. Full variable domain (remainder filled in from reference TRBV5-1 and TRBJ2-7): KAGVTQTPRYLIKTRGQQVTLSCSPISGHRSVSWYQQTPGQGLQFLFEYFSETQRNKGNFPGRFSGRQFSNSRSEMNVSTLELGDSALYLCASSLDPPGQGYEQYFGPGTRLTVT.